This record covers a single TCR beta chain. The antigen is undetermined. The record originates from a study of T cell responses to AZD1222 COVID-19 vaccine. Study findings and constraints: Donors skewed white British and female; clonal diversity was possibly underestimated.

Profiled with immunoSEQ multiplex PCR; TCRdb holds only in-frame clones, not every one. The sample lists 150,000 to 200,000 clones, 85% to 90% occurring once. The sequencing used peripheral blood, collected 28 days after the second AZD1222 dose. The source of this sequence is an adult who received the AZD1222 COVID-19 vaccine.

The CDR3 here is CASSVTSGGPTDTQYF. Written as DNA, the CDR3 is TGTGCCAGCTCCGTTACTAGCGGGGGCCCCACAGATACGCAGTATTTT. The chain joins TRBV27 to TRBJ2-3, with 11 bases that match TRBD2. The CDR3 totals 16 residues. J was trimmed by 2 bases and V by 8 bases; bases with no gene match: 9. Germline V lookup: CDR1 MNHEY, CDR2 SMNVEV (reference sequence).